This TCR beta chain was identified in a study of tumor-infiltrating lymphocytes in primary liver carcinoma. Study information: Patients comprised men and women whose ages fell between 30 and 69 years.

On this clonotype itself: Its antigen is still unknown.

Per germline, CDR1 SGHTA and CDR2 FQGTGA. J was trimmed by 1 base and V by 3 bases; bases with no gene match: 8. There are 17 residues in the CDR3. From approximately 490 ng total RNA, TCR beta cDNA was generated with a primer in the constant region. Three-round nested multiplex PCR performed with slightly modified ARM-PCR produced the TCR beta libraries. In the first two PCR rounds, TRBV1-TRBV30 forward primers were paired with a C-beta reverse primer, and each round lasted 10 cycles. Each CDR3 protein gets one entry after TCRdb re-called the multiplex PCR reads with MiXCR. The table shows about 320,000 distinct CDR3 sequences, with 60% to 80% occurring only once. Study conclusions and caveats: Pairs of tumor regions overlapped more than tumor-adjacent and tumor-blood pairs did.

The authors took blood RNA from unsorted whole blood and also extracted germline DNA. None of the patients had received treatment, and all had chronic HBV infection. The sample taken for sequencing was peripheral blood. The sequence derives from a man aged 40-49 years with primary liver carcinoma and hepatitis B virus infection. The V call is TRBV7-3, the J call TRBJ2-3, with 9 bases aligning to TRBD2. The CDR3 spells CASSLHGTSRRTDTQYF. CDR3 DNA: TGTGCCAGCAGCTTGCACGGGACTAGCAGACGCACAGATACGCAGTATTTT.